One T cell receptor (beta chain) is described in this entry. This record comes from a study of T cell responses to AZD1222 COVID-19 vaccine. TCRdb's copy holds only in-frame clones and misses some; the assay was immunoSEQ multiplex PCR. The table records under 150,000 clones, approximately 88% of them present only once. The CDR3 loop spans 15 amino acids. The germline V gene encodes CDR1 MNHNY and CDR2 SVGAGI (reference sequence). V was pared by 11 bases and J by 0 bases, with 19 bases between. The specimen was peripheral blood, collected on day 0 of AZD1222 vaccination. The genes are TRBV6-6 and TRBJ1-2, with a weak D call TRBD1 (6 bases). The sequence was obtained from an adult in good health. The CDR3 nucleotides read TGTGCCGGAACCGCAGGGGCGACAGCTAACTATGGCTACACCTTC. Protein product: CAGTAGATANYGYTF.